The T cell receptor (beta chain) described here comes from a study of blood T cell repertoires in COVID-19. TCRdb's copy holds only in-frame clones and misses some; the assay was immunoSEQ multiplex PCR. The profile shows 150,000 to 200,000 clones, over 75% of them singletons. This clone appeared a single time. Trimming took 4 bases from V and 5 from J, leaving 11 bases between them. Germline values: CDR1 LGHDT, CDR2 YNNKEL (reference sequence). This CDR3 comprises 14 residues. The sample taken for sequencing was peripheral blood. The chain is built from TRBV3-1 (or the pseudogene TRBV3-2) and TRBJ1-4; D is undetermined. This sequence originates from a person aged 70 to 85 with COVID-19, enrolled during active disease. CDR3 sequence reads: CASSLTRLNEKLFF. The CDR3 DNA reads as TGTGCCAGCAGCCTAACAAGACTGAATGAAAAACTGTTTTTT.